Below, 8 T cell receptor beta chains from the same sample are listed, as sequenced in a study of CD8 T cells in Susac syndrome. Random hexamers were used to reverse transcribe roughly 0.5 to 1 ug of RNA. MiXCR was run by TCRdb on the immunoSEQ multiplex PCR reads, yielding one entry per CDR3 protein. Seen here are fewer than 200,000 distinct CDR3 sequences, 80% to 95% observed once, and the top ten hold approximately 0.098%. The sample was CD4+ T cells from PBMCs. These receptors all come from a human donor in good health.

The CDR3 reads CSARLTVSNYGYTF. The CDR3 region has the DNA TGCAGTGCTAGGCTGACAGTCTCTAACTATGGCTACACCTTC. The chain joins TRBV20-1 to TRBJ1-2, with a possible D match to TRBD1 (5 bases). Germline V gene data show CDR1 as DFQATT and CDR2 as SNEGSKA (reference sequence). V lost 3 bases and J 0 bases, leaving 11 bases between the germline ends. The CDR3 length is 14 residues.

The chain has TRBV7-3 and TRBJ2-7, with D possibly matching TRBD1 (6 bases). The CDR3 extends over 14 amino acids. V was shortened by 1 base and J by 1 base, with 8 bases between the two germline ends. CDR1 and CDR2 (germline): SGHTA, FQGTGA. The DNA for the CDR3 is TGTGCCAGCAGCTTAATGGACAGTTCCTACGAGCAGTACTTC. This gives the protein CASSLMDSSYEQYF.

The chain carries TRBV28 and TRBJ1-5, with D uncertain. CDR1 and CDR2 (germline): MDHEN, SYDVKM. V was shortened by 3 bases and J by 5 bases, with 2 bases between the two germline ends. The CDR3 spans 11 residues. CDR3: CASSFDQPQHF. Written as DNA, the CDR3 is TGTGCCAGCAGTTTCGATCAGCCCCAGCATTTT.

This chain connects TRBV30 to TRBJ1-5; the D is unclear. V was shortened by 4 bases and J by 4 bases, with 11 bases between the two germline ends. CDR1 GTSNPN and CDR2 SVGIG come from the germline V gene (reference sequence). This CDR3 comprises 13 residues. CDR3 region: CAWKADFNQPQHF. CDR3 DNA sequence: TGTGCCTGGAAAGCCGATTTTAATCAGCCCCAGCATTTT.

J is TRBJ1-5 and V is TRBV9; D is uncertain. There are 14 residues in the CDR3. CDR1 SGDLS and CDR2 YYNGEE come from the germline V gene. V shed 0 bases and J shed 5 bases, with 9 bases lying between them. DNA for the CDR3: TGTGCCAGCAGCGTAGGAGGGATAGATCAGCCCCAGCATTTT. Amino acids: CASSVGGIDQPQHF.

The chain's CDR3 is CASSVGAGMETQYF. Written as DNA, the CDR3 is TGTGCCAGCAGCGTAGGAGCAGGGATGGAGACCCAGTACTTC. This rearrangement joins TRBV9 to TRBJ2-5; D might be TRBD1 (5 bases). This CDR3 is 14 amino acids long. CDR1 and CDR2 (germline): SGDLS, YYNGEE. V dropped 0 bases and J dropped 5 bases, with 11 bases sitting between them.

The genes are TRBV5-6 and TRBJ2-3, with 7 bases that match TRBD1. The CDR3 is 16 residues long. Germline CDR1 and CDR2: SGHDT and YYEEEE. With 5 bases clipped from V and 1 base from J, the junction kept 10 bases outside the gene matches. The CDR3 sequence: CASSFRTGSRTDTQYF. The DNA for the CDR3 is TGTGCCAGCAGTTTTCGGACAGGTTCGCGCACAGATACGCAGTATTTT.

The chain links TRBV19 to TRBJ2-1; 8 nucleotides line up with TRBD2. The germline gives CDR1 LNHDA, CDR2 SQIVND (reference sequence). The CDR3 loop spans 15 amino acids. V was pared by 5 bases and J by 3 bases, with 6 bases of the junction left unmatched. The CDR3 nucleotides are TGTGCCAGTAGTTCGGGACTAGTCGTCTACAATGAGCAGTTCTTC. Translated: CASSSGLVVYNEQFF.